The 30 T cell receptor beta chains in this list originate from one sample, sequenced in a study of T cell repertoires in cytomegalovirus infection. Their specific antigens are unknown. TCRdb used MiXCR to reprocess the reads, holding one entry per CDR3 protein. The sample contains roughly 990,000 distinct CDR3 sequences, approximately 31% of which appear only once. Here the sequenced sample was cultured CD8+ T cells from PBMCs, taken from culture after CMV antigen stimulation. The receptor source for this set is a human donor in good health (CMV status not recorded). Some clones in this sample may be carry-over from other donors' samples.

The DNA of the CDR3 is TGTGCCAGCAGTCATCAGGCGTCTGTAGATGAAAAACTGTTTTTT. Translated, it gives CASSHQASVDEKLFF. The chain uses TRBV12-3 or TRBV12-4 and TRBJ1-4; D unclear. The CDR3 is 15 amino acids. V was cut by 5 bases and J by 6 bases, with 16 bases left in between.

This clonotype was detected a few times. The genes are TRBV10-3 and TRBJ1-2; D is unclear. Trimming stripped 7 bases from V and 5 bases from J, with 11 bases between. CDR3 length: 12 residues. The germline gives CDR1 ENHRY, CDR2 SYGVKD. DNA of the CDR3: TGTGCCATCAACAGCCCCCTATATGGCTACACCTTC. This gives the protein CAINSPLYGYTF.

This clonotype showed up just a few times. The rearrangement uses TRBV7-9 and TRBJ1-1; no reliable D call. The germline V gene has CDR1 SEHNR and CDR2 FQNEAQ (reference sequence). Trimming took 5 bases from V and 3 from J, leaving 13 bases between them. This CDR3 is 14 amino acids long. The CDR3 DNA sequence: TGTGCCAGCAGCCTCGGAGGCCGGCACACTGAAGCTTTCTTT. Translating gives CASSLGGRHTEAFF.

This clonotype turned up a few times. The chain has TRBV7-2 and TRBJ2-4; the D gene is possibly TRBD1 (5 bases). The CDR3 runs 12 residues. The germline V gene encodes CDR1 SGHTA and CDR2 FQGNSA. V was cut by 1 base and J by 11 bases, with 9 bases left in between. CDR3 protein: CASSLDDRLQYF. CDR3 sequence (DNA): TGTGCCAGCAGCTTAGATGACAGACTTCAGTACTTC.

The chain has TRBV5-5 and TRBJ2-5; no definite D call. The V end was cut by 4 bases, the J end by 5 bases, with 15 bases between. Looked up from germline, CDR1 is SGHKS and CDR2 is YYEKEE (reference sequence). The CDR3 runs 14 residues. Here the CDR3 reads CASSPRTADETQYF. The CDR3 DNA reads TGTGCCAGCAGCCCGAGGACGGCGGATGAGACCCAGTACTTC.

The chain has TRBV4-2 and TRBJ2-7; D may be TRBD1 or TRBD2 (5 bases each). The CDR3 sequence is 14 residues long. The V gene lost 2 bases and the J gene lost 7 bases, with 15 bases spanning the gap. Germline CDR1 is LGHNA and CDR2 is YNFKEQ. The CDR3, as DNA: TGTGCCAGCAGCCAAAGGGACGTCATGGGGGAGCAGTACTTC. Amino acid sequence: CASSQRDVMGEQYF.

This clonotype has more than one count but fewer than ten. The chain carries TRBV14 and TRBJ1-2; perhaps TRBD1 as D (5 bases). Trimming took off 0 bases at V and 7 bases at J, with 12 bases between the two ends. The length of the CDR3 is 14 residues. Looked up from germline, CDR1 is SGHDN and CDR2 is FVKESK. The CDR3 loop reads CASSQEGKGSGYTF. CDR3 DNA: TGTGCCAGCAGCCAAGAAGGAAAGGGGTCTGGCTACACCTTC.

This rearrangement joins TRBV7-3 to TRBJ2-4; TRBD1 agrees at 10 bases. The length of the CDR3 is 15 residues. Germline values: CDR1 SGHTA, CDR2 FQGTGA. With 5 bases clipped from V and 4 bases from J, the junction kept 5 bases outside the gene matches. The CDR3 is CASSTPGQGKNIQYF. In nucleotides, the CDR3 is TGTGCCAGCAGCACCCCGGGACAGGGGAAAAACATTCAGTACTTC.

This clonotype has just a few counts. In DNA, the CDR3 is TGCAGCCTGTCAGCGGGGGGCCGGAATGAGCAGTTCTTC. Translation gives CSLSAGGRNEQFF. The rearrangement uses TRBV29-1 and TRBJ2-1; 9 nucleotides agree with TRBD2. There are 13 residues in the CDR3. Germline CDR1 and CDR2: SQVTM and ANQGSEA. Unmatched junction bases numbered 9, after V lost 8 bases and J lost 7 bases.

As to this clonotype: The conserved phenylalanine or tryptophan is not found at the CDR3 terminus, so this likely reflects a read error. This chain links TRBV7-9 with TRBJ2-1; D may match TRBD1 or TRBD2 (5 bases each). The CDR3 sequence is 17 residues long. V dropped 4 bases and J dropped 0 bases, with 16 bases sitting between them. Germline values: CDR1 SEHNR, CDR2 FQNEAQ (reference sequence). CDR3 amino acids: CASSSLGTVSSYNEQFS. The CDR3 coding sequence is TGTGCCAGCAGCTCCCTTGGGACCGTGAGCTCCTACAATGAGCAGTTCTCC.

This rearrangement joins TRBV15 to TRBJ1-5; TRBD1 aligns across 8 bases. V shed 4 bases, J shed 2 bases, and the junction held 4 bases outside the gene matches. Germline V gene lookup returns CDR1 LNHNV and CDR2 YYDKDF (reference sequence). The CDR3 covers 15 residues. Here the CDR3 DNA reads TGTGCCACCAGCATCGACAGGGGAGGCAATCAGCCCCAGCATTTT. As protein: CATSIDRGGNQPQHF.

Here the CDR3 DNA reads TGTGCCAGCAGTTCGGGACAGGCAACCTACGAGCAGTACTTC. Protein: CASSSGQATYEQYF. The chain has TRBV27 and TRBJ2-7, with 8 positions matching TRBD1. CDR3 size: 14 residues. Trimming at V came to 4 bases and at J to 2 bases, leaving 4 bases not matched to a gene. Germline V gene sequence: CDR1 MNHEY, CDR2 SMNVEV (reference sequence).

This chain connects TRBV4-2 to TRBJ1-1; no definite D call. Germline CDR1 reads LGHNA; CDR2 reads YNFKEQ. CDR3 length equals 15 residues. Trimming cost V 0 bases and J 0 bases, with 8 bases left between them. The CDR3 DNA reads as TGTGCCAGCAGCCAAGATTGGAAGCTGAACACTGAAGCTTTCTTT. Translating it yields CASSQDWKLNTEAFF.

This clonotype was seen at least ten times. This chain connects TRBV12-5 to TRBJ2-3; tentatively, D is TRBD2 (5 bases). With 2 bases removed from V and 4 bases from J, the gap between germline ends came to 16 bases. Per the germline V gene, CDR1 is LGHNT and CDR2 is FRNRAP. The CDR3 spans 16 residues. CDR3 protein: CASGLQTGKSADTQYF. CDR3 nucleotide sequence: TGTGCTAGTGGTTTGCAAACGGGGAAGTCGGCAGATACGCAGTATTTT.

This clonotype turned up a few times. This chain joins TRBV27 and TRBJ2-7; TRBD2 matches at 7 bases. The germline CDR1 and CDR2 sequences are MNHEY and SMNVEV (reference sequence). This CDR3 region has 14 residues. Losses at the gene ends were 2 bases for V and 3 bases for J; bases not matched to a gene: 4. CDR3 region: CASSLGLDSYEQYF. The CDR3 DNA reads TGTGCCAGCAGTTTAGGACTAGACAGCTACGAGCAGTACTTC.

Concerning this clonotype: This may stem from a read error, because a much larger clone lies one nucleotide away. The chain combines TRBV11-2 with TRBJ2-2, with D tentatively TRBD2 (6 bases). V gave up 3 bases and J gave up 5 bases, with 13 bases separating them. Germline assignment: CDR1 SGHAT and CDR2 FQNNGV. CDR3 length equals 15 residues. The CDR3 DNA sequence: TGTGCCAGCAGCTTTCCTAACGGGGGTACCGGGGAGCTGTTTTTT. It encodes CASSFPNGGTGELFF. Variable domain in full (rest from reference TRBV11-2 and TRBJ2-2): EAGVAQSPRYKIIEKRQSVAFWCNPISGHATLYWYQQILGQGPKLLIQFQNNGVVDDSQLPKDRFSAERLKGVDSTLKIQPAKLEDSAVYLCASSFPNGGTGELFFGEGSRLTVL.

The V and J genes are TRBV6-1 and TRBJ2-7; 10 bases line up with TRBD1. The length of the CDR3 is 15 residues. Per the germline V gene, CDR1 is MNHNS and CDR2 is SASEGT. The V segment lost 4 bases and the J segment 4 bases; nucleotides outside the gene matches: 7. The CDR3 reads CASSVDRGRLYEQYF. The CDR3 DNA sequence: TGTGCCAGCAGTGTCGACAGGGGGCGCCTTTACGAGCAGTACTTC.

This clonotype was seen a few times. As DNA, the CDR3 is TGTGCCAGCAGTGGGGATGAGTTGGTTGGCCTCCGGACTGGCTACACCTTC. It is translated as CASSGDELVGLRTGYTF. V gene TRBV2 combines with J gene TRBJ1-2; D unresolved. Per the germline V gene, CDR1 is SNHLY and CDR2 is FYNNEI. Trimming took 4 bases from V and 7 from J, leaving 25 bases between them. This CDR3 region has 17 residues.

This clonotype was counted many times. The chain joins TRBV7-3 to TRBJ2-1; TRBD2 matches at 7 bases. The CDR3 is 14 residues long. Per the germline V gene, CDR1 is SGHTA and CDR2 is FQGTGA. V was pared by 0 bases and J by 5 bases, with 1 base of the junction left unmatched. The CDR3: CASSLTGTNNEQFF. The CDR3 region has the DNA TGTGCCAGCAGCTTAACCGGGACTAACAATGAGCAGTTCTTC.

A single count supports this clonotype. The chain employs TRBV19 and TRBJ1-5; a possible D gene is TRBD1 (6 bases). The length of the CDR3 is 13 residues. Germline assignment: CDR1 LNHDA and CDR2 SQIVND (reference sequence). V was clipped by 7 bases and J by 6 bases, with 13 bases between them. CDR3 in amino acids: CASMGGAGQPQHF. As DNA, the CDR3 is TGTGCCAGTATGGGGGGGGCGGGTCAGCCCCAGCATTTT.

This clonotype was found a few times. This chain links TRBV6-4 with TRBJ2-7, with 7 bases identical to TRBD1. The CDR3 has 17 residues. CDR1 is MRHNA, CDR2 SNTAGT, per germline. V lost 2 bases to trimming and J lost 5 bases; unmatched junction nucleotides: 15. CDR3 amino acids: CASSDPSKDRPQNEQYV. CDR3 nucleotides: TGTGCCAGCAGTGACCCCTCAAAGGACAGGCCCCAGAACGAGCAGTACGTC.

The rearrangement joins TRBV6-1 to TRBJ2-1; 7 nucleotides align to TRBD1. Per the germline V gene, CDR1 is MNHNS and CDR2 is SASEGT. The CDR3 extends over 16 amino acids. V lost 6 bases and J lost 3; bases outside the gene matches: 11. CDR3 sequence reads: CASSPLLTGSYNEQFF. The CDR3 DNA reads TGTGCCAGCAGCCCCCTCCTGACAGGGAGCTACAATGAGCAGTTCTTC.

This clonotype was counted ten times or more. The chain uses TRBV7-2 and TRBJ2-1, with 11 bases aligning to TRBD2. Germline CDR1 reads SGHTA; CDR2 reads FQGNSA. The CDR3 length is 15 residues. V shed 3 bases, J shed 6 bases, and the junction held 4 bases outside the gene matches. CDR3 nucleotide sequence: TGTGCCAGCAGCTTTAGTAGCGGGGGGGCCAATGAGCAGTTCTTC. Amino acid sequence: CASSFSSGGANEQFF.

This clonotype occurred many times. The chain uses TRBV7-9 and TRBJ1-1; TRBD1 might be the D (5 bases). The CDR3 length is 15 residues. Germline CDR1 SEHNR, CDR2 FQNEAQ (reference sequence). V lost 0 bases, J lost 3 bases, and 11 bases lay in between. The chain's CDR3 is CASSLARRGYTEAFF. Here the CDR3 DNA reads TGTGCCAGCAGCTTAGCGCGAAGGGGCTACACTGAAGCTTTCTTT.

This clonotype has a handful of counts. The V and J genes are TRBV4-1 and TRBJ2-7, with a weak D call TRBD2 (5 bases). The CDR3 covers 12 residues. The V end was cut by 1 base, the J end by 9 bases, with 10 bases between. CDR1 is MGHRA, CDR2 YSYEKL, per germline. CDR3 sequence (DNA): TGCGCCAGCAGCCAAGGTTCGGAGGCGCAGTACTTC. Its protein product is CASSQGSEAQYF.

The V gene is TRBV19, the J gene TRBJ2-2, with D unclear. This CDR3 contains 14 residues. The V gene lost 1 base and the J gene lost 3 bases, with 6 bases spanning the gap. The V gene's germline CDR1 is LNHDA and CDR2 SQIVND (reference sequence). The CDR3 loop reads CASSIGLYTGELFF. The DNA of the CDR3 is TGTGCCAGTAGTATAGGCCTATACACCGGGGAGCTGTTTTTT. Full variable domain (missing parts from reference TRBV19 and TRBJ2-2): DGGITQSPKYLFRKEGQNVTLSCEQNLNHDAMYWYRQDPGQGLRLIYYSQIVNDFQKGDIAEGYSVSREKKESFPLTVTSAQKNPTAFYLCASSIGLYTGELFFGEGSRLTVL.

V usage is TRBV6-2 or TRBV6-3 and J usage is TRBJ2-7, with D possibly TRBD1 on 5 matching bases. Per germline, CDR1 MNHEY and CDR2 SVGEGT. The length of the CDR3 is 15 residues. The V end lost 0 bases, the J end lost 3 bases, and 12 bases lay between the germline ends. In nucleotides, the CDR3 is TGTGCCAGCAGTTACTCCCGATATAGGGGCTACGAGCAGTACGTC. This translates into CASSYSRYRGYEQYV.

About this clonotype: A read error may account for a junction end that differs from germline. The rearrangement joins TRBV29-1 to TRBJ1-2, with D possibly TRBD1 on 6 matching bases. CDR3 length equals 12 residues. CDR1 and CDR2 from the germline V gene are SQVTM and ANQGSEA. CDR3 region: CSVEKGDYDYTF. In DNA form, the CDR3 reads TGCAGCGTTGAAAAGGGGGACTATGACTACACCTTC.

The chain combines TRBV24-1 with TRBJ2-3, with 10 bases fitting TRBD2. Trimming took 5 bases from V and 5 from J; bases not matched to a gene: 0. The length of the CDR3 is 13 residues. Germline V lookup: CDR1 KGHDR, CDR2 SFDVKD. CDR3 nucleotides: TGTGCCACCAGTGGACTAGCGGGAGATACGCAGTATTTT. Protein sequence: CATSGLAGDTQYF.

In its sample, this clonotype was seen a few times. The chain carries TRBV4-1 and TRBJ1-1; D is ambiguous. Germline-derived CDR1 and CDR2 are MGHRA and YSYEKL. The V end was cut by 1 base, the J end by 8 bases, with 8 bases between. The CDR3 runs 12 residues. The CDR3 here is CASSQAGLEAFF. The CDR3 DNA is TGCGCCAGCAGCCAAGCAGGCTTAGAAGCTTTCTTT.